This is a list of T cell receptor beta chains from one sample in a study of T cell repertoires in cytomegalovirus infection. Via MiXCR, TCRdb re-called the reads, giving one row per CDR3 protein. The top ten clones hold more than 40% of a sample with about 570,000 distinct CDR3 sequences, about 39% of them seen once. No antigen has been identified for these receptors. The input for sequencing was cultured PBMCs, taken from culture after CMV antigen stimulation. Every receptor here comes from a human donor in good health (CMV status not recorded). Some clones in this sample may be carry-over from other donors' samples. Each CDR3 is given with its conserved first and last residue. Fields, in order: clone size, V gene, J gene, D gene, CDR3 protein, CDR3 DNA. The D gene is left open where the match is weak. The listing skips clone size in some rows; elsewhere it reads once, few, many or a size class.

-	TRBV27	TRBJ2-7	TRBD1	CASSKGTGRGSYEQYF	TGTGCCAGCAGTAAGGGGACAGGGAGAGGGTCCTACGAGCAGTACTTC
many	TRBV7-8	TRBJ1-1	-	CASSLAPRTLNTEAFF	TGTGCCAGCAGCTTAGCGCCTCGGACACTGAACACTGAAGCTTTCTTT
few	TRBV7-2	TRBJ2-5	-	CATRWGVGQETQYF	TGTGCCACCCGCTGGGGAGTCGGGCAAGAGACCCAGTACTTC
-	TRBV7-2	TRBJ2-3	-	CASSLLEGRSTDTQYF	TGTGCCAGCAGCCTACTGGAGGGCCGTAGCACAGATACGCAGTATTTT
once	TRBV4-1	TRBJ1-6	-	CASSQAGRGNSPLHF	TGCGCCAGCAGCCAAGCGGGTCGTGGCAATTCACCCCTCCACTTT
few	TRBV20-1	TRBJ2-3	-	CSAPEVSPDTQYF	TGCAGTGCACCCGAGGTTAGCCCAGATACGCAGTATTTT
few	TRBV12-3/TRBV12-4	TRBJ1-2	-	CASSFTGFDYPTF	TGTGCCAGCAGCTTTACAGGGTTTGATTATCCCACCTTC
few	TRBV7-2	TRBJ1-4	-	CASGEGEKLFF	TGTGCCAGCGGGGAGGGTGAAAAACTGTTTTTT
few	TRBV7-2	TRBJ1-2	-	CASSLTALRGIKNYGYTF	TGTGCCAGCAGCTTAACTGCATTACGGGGGATCAAGAACTATGGCTACACCTTC
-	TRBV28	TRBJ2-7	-	CASRSPGEQYF	TGTGCCAGCAGGTCCCCGGGCGAGCAGTACTTC
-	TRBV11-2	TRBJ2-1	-	CASSLELGDWDEQFF	TGTGCCAGCAGCTTAGAACTAGGGGACTGGGATGAGCAGTTCTTC
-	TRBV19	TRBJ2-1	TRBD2	CASRLAGLGEQFF	TGTGCCAGTAGACTAGCGGGGTTGGGGGAGCAGTTCTTC
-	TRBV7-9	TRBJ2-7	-	CASSLPTDPYEQYF	TGTGCCAGCAGCCTTCCCACGGACCCCTACGAGCAGTACTTC
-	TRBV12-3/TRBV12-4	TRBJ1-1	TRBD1	CASSLAGTGGKAFF	TGTGCCAGCAGTTTAGCCGGGACAGGGGGTAAGGCTTTCTTT